The 29 T cell receptor beta chains below come from one sample, sequenced in a study of T cells in Graves' hyperthyroidism and ophthalmopathy. Using RNA transcripts as the source, TCR beta CDR3 regions were amplified. When the TCR CDR3 underwent first-round RT-PCR, the HTBI primer set was used. TCRdb itself ran the multiplex PCR reads through MiXCR, one entry per CDR3 protein. This sample has around 540,000 distinct CDR3 sequences, with about 16% found just once. The sequenced material came from blood. These receptors were obtained from a woman younger than 45 with Graves' ophthalmopathy.

Many counts were recorded for this clonotype. The chain is built from TRBV2 and TRBJ2-7; tentatively, D is TRBD1 (6 bases). This CDR3 is 16 amino acids long. The V end lost 8 bases, the J end lost 1 base, and 21 bases lay between the germline ends. Germline loops: CDR1 SNHLY, CDR2 FYNNEI. CDR3 protein: CASGLPRDTRSYEQYF. In DNA form, the CDR3 reads TGTGCCAGCGGTTTACCGAGGGACACCAGGTCCTACGAGCAGTACTTC.

This clonotype was seen only a few times. The V and J genes are TRBV4-3 and TRBJ2-1, with 12 bases identical to TRBD2. CDR1 and CDR2 from the germline V gene are LGHNA and YSLEER. With V trimmed by 2 bases and J by 6 bases, 11 bases remained unmatched. CDR3 length equals 18 residues. CDR3 nucleotide sequence: TGCGCCAGCAGCCAACCCCCCTGGACTAGCGGGACCCTCAATGAGCAGTTCTTC. As protein: CASSQPPWTSGTLNEQFF.

In regard to this clonotype: Mismatch with germline at one junction end may stem from a read error. The chain recombines TRBV6-1 with TRBJ1-2; D is undetermined. CDR1 and CDR2 (germline): MNHNS, SASEGT. The CDR3 loop spans 13 amino acids. The chain's CDR3 is CASSADNYYDYTF. CDR3 DNA sequence: TGTGCCAGCAGTGCCGACAATTACTATGACTACACCTTC.

This clonotype occurred many times. This rearrangement joins TRBV30 to TRBJ2-1; TRBD1 aligns across 8 bases. The CDR3 runs 13 residues. With V trimmed by 0 bases and J by 10 bases, 5 bases remained unmatched. Germline CDR1 is GTSNPN and CDR2 is SVGIG (reference sequence). Here the CDR3 DNA reads TGTGCCTGGAGTGTGGTCAGGACAGGGGAGCAGTTCTTC. This encodes CAWSVVRTGEQFF.

This clonotype was seen at least ten times. V is TRBV28 and J is TRBJ2-1, with 8 positions matching TRBD1. This CDR3 is 15 amino acids long. The germline V gene has CDR1 MDHEN and CDR2 SYDVKM. The V and J ends lost 3 bases and 8 bases, in that order; junction bases with no gene match: 9. CDR3 region: CASSFMTGAVDEQFF. CDR3 bases: TGTGCCAGCAGTTTTATGACAGGGGCGGTCGATGAGCAGTTCTTC.

This clonotype came up a few times. The chain joins TRBV6-2 or TRBV6-3 to TRBJ2-5, with D uncertain. CDR1 is MNHEY, CDR2 SVGEGT, per germline. Trimming took off 0 bases at V and 2 bases at J, with 7 bases between the two ends. The CDR3 contains 14 residues. CDR3 in DNA: TGTGCCAGCAGTTACTCCGGATCACAAGAGACCCAGTACTTC. This translates into CASSYSGSQETQYF.

This clonotype occurred many times. The CDR3 DNA reads TGCAGTGCTAGCGATTTCGCACAGGGCGTTGATTCACCCCTCCACTTT. Translating gives CSASDFAQGVDSPLHF. The chain is built from TRBV20-1 and TRBJ1-6; a weak D match, TRBD1 (6 bases). There are 16 residues in the CDR3. V lost 3 bases and J 8 bases, leaving 20 bases between the germline ends. CDR1 and CDR2 (germline): DFQATT, SNEGSKA (reference sequence).

The chain couples TRBV30 to TRBJ2-2; TRBD1 aligns across 9 bases. This CDR3 comprises 14 residues. CDR1 GTSNPN and CDR2 SVGIG come from the germline V gene (reference sequence). Unmatched junction bases numbered 5, after V lost 3 bases and J lost 6 bases. CDR3 in DNA: TGTGCCTGGAGCCCGACAGGGGGGGCCGGGGAGCTGTTTTTT. Protein: CAWSPTGGAGELFF.

This sequence joins TRBV5-4 and TRBJ2-3; no firm D call. CDR3 size: 16 residues. Germline V gene sequence: CDR1 SGHNT, CDR2 YYREEE (reference sequence). Trimming removed 7 bases from V and 0 bases from J, with 18 bases in between. CDR3 amino acids: CASRTVRLMSTDTQYF. For the CDR3, the DNA is TGTGCCAGCCGCACTGTACGGCTCATGAGCACAGATACGCAGTATTTT.

This rearrangement joins TRBV24-1 to TRBJ2-6; tentative D call: TRBD1 (5 bases). Trimming cost V 8 bases and J 4 bases, with 8 bases left between them. This CDR3 has 13 residues. Germline-derived CDR1 and CDR2 are KGHDR and SFDVKD. CDR3 DNA: TGTGCCACCAAGGGGTACGGGGCCAACGTCCTGACTTTC. It yields the protein CATKGYGANVLTF.

This clonotype was observed at least ten times. J is TRBJ1-6 and V is TRBV7-9; tentative D call: TRBD1 (5 bases). V lost 6 bases and J 6 bases, leaving 12 bases between the germline ends. The CDR3 totals 14 residues. Germline values: CDR1 SEHNR, CDR2 FQNEAQ (reference sequence). The CDR3 is CASSPGTANSPLHF. In DNA, the CDR3 is TGTGCCAGCAGTCCCGGGACGGCTAATTCACCCCTCCACTTT.

At least ten counts were recorded for this clonotype. In DNA, the CDR3 is TGCAGTGCTTGGCAGGGGAACCACAATGAGCAGTTCTTC. It is translated as CSAWQGNHNEQFF. The chain carries TRBV20-1 and TRBJ2-1, with D possibly being TRBD1 (6 bases). The V and J ends lost 5 bases and 5 bases respectively, with 13 bases between them. This CDR3 is built from 13 residues. Germline assignment: CDR1 DFQATT and CDR2 SNEGSKA (reference sequence).

This clonotype was observed a few times. A read error is possible here, since a much larger clone lies one base away. The gene calls are TRBV6-5 and TRBJ2-5; D is unresolved. Trimming removed 2 bases at V and 4 bases at J, with 8 bases between. The V gene's germline CDR1 is MNHEY and CDR2 SVGAGI. This CDR3 region has 13 residues. CDR3 DNA: TGTGCCAGCAGTTACACCCATCGAGAGACCCAGTACTTC. This translates into CASSYTHRETQYF.

The genes are TRBV20-1 and TRBJ1-5, with D possibly matching TRBD1 (6 bases). Germline values: CDR1 DFQATT, CDR2 SNEGSKA (reference sequence). Trimming took 2 bases from V and 1 from J, leaving 15 bases between them. The CDR3 is 16 amino acids. In DNA form, the CDR3 reads TGCAGTGCTAGAAGGGGGGGGAGGGGAAGCAATCAGCCCCAGCATTTT. It yields the protein CSARRGGRGSNQPQHF.

This rearrangement joins TRBV2 to TRBJ1-5, with unresolved D. The CDR3 loop spans 13 amino acids. The V end lost 6 bases, the J end lost 3 bases, and 9 bases lay between the germline ends. Germline-derived CDR1 and CDR2 are SNHLY and FYNNEI. The CDR3 DNA reads as TGTGCCAGCAGCCGGAACCTCAATCAGCCCCAGCATTTT. Amino acids: CASSRNLNQPQHF.

This clonotype was recorded a few times. V and J are TRBV29-1 and TRBJ2-7; 9 bases are a match to TRBD1. Unmatched junction bases numbered 9, after V lost 5 bases and J lost 7 bases. Germline V CDR1 and CDR2: SQVTM, ANQGSEA. This CDR3 spans 13 amino acids. Here the CDR3 reads CSVTGQGFREQYF. The CDR3 DNA follows: TGCAGCGTTACCGGACAGGGGTTTCGGGAGCAGTACTTC.

This clonotype was recorded many times. This chain joins TRBV27 and TRBJ2-3; TRBD2 agrees at 9 bases. Germline V gives CDR1 MNHEY, CDR2 SMNVEV (reference sequence). J lost 5 bases, V lost 3 bases, and 12 bases had no gene match. The CDR3 extends over 17 amino acids. CDR3 region: CASSFAKREARGDTQYF. The CDR3 DNA follows: TGTGCCAGCAGTTTTGCGAAGCGGGAGGCCAGGGGAGATACGCAGTATTTT.

This clonotype was found many times. V is TRBV11-2 and J is TRBJ2-3, with TRBD2 matching over 10 bases. Losses at the gene ends were 4 bases for V and 4 bases for J; bases not matched to a gene: 8. This CDR3 contains 16 residues. Looked up from germline, CDR1 is SGHAT and CDR2 is FQNNGV. Written as DNA, the CDR3 is TGTGCCAGCAGCTCCTCTCGAGCGGGAGGGCCAGATACGCAGTATTTT. Its protein product is CASSSSRAGGPDTQYF.

This clonotype was recorded many times. The chain couples TRBV6-2 or TRBV6-3 to TRBJ1-1, with D hard to call. The CDR3 runs 13 residues. Germline V lookup: CDR1 MNHEY, CDR2 SVGEGT. Trimming removed 4 bases at V and 3 bases at J, with 9 bases between. Here the CDR3 reads CASSWTPDTEAFF. CDR3 in DNA: TGTGCCAGCAGTTGGACTCCGGACACTGAAGCTTTCTTT.

The chain has TRBV19 and TRBJ2-1, with D possibly being TRBD2 (6 bases). The germline V and J ends were trimmed by 7 bases and 3 bases, with 13 bases remaining between them. This CDR3 has 14 amino acids. CDR1 and CDR2 from the germline V gene are LNHDA and SQIVND (reference sequence). CDR3 in DNA: TGTGCCAGTAAGGCAGCGGGCTTCTACAATGAGCAGTTCTTC. It codes for CASKAAGFYNEQFF.

This clonotype was seen repeatedly, ten times or more. The chain joins TRBV13 to TRBJ2-5, with D tentatively TRBD2 (5 bases). Germline V gene sequence: CDR1 PRHDT, CDR2 FYEKMQ (reference sequence). The V gene lost 4 bases and the J gene lost 3 bases, with 15 bases spanning the gap. The CDR3 runs 15 residues. The CDR3 nucleotides read TGTGCCAGCAGCTCACGCCTCGGGATAAAAGAGACCCAGTACTTC. Encoded protein: CASSSRLGIKETQYF.

The V call is TRBV10-3, the J call TRBJ2-5; a weak D match, TRBD2 (5 bases). Between the trimmed V and J ends, which lost 0 bases and 1 base, there was a span of 9 bases. This CDR3 spans 15 amino acids. The germline CDR1 and CDR2 sequences are ENHRY and SYGVKD. The CDR3 spells CAISESISGQETQYF. The CDR3 DNA sequence: TGTGCCATCAGTGAGTCGATAAGCGGCCAAGAGACCCAGTACTTC.

This clonotype was seen more than once but under ten times. The J gene is TRBJ2-4, the V gene TRBV20-1, with 11 bases aligning to TRBD2. With 6 bases clipped from V and 1 base from J, the junction kept 5 bases outside the gene matches. Germline assignment: CDR1 DFQATT and CDR2 SNEGSKA (reference sequence). The CDR3 is made up of 15 amino acids. The DNA of the CDR3 is TGCAGTGCCCATAGCGGGAGGGCCGCCAAAAACATTCAGTACTTC. Protein: CSAHSGRAAKNIQYF.

CDR3 DNA: TGTGCCATCAGTGACGGGCTAGCGGGGGACAATGAGCAGTTCTTC. It translates to CAISDGLAGDNEQFF. This chain uses TRBV10-3 with TRBJ2-1; 10 nucleotides line up with TRBD2. In germline, CDR1 is ENHRY, CDR2 SYGVKD. The CDR3 is 15 residues long. The V and J ends lost 3 bases and 5 bases, in that order; junction bases with no gene match: 4.

This clonotype was detected only a few times. The rearrangement joins TRBV7-6 to TRBJ1-6; maybe TRBD1 (5 bases). The CDR3 runs to 14 residues. Germline V gene sequence: CDR1 SGHVS, CDR2 FNYEAQ. With 6 bases removed from V and 5 bases from J, the gap between germline ends came to 11 bases. CDR3 sequence: CASRTGTNNSPLHF. In DNA, the CDR3 is TGTGCCAGCAGGACCGGGACGAATAATTCACCCCTCCACTTT.

The chain is built from TRBV10-3 and TRBJ1-3, with D tentatively TRBD1 (5 bases). The CDR3 sequence is 14 residues long. V was shortened by 5 bases and J by 4 bases, with 12 bases between the two germline ends. Germline CDR1 reads ENHRY; CDR2 reads SYGVKD. CDR3 sequence reads: CAISPGIQGNTIYF. CDR3 DNA: TGTGCCATCAGTCCAGGGATCCAAGGAAACACCATATATTTT.

This clonotype appeared many times. The chain employs TRBV10-1 and TRBJ2-3; D gene unclear. V lost 8 bases and J lost 4, with 13 bases in between. Looked up from germline, CDR1 is WNHNN and CDR2 is SYGVQD (reference sequence). The CDR3 totals 13 residues. In nucleotides, the CDR3 is TGCGCCAGCCAGAATGTGGGCTCAGATACGCAGTATTTT. Amino acids: CASQNVGSDTQYF.

The chain uses TRBV7-9 and TRBJ2-3, with D perhaps matching TRBD2 (7 bases). CDR3 size: 17 residues. Per the germline V gene, CDR1 is SEHNR and CDR2 is FQNEAQ (reference sequence). Trimming cost V 3 bases and J 0 bases, with 16 bases left between them. The CDR3, as DNA: TGTGCCAGCAGCTTGGGGACGGGGGGCTCAAGCACAGATACGCAGTATTTT. The encoded protein is CASSLGTGGSSTDTQYF.

This clonotype was seen repeatedly, ten times or more. The chain has TRBV18 and TRBJ1-5; D call uncertain. Trimming cost V 2 bases and J 1 base, with 9 bases left between them. CDR1 and CDR2 from the germline V gene are KGHSH and LQKENI. The length of the CDR3 is 15 residues. CDR3 in DNA: TGTGCCAGCTCACCATGGGAGGGAAGCAATCAGCCCCAGCATTTT. Protein sequence: CASSPWEGSNQPQHF.